The clone carrying this TCR beta chain has a handful of counts. Its specificity is not known. TCR alpha and TCR beta cDNA libraries carrying sample barcodes and UMIs were produced by 5'RACE using constant-segment primers. From the 5' RACE reads, TCRdb called clonotypes with MiXCR, one entry per CDR3 protein. The sample includes roughly 450,000 distinct CDR3 sequences, roughly 18% of them seen just once. The data stem from a study of T-cell memory formation after mild COVID-19. Study findings and constraints: Contracting CD8+ clones were enriched in EMRA, CD4+ mainly in CM and EM. From day 15 to 85, contracting clones were balanced between CD4 and CD8, whereas later expanders leaned toward CD4+.

After removal of 4 bases from V and 2 bases from J, the junction contained 6 bases not matched to a gene. This CDR3 is built from 15 residues. Germline assignment: CDR1 SEHNR and CDR2 FQNEAQ (reference sequence). The specimen sequenced was PBMCs or a T cell subset sorted from them (not recorded which). The V call is TRBV7-9, the J call TRBJ2-7; TRBD1 matches 9 bases. The sequence derives from an adult woman who had mild COVID-19 (a few samples of this study predate the infection). Cell type and time point are not known. For the CDR3, the DNA is TGTGCCAGCAGCTACCTGACAGGGGGGACCTACGAGCAGTACTTC. This encodes CASSYLTGGTYEQYF. Complete variable domain (other parts from reference TRBV7-9 and TRBJ2-7): DTGVSQNPRHKITKRGQNVTFRCDPISEHNRLYWYRQTLGQGPEFLTYFQNEAQLEKSRLLSDRFSAERPKGSFSTLEIQRTEQGDSAMYLCASSYLTGGTYEQYFGPGTRLTVT.